This record concerns one T cell receptor beta chain sequence. Which antigen it targets is not known. Base-call qualities are not available, and no considerably larger clone is one nucleotide away. This sample is part of a study of OX40 agonist ivuxolimab in advanced cancers. Describing the broader study: Ivuxolimab was an agonistic, fully human IgG2 monoclonal antibody directed against OX40 (CD134), a costimulatory receptor. Partial responses were achieved by three dose-escalation patients, of whom one had hepatocellular carcinoma and two had cutaneous melanoma. The point of sequencing TCRbeta in the periphery was to test whether ivuxolimab changed TCR sequence diversity and drove clonal T-cell expansion. Among the approximately 50 dose-escalation patients, 19 had hepatocellular carcinoma, about 15 melanoma, 9 renal cell carcinoma and 9 head and neck cancer. Intravenous ivuxolimab was administered to patients every 2 weeks at six dose levels: 0.01, 0.1, 0.3, 1.5, 3 and 10 mg/kg. In the dose-escalation cohort, around four fifths of patients were male, and the mean age was 60 years with a range of roughly 20 to 80. The paper reports the monotherapy dose-escalation portion (N of about 52 patients) of the phase I ivuxolimab trial. Prior anti-PD-1, anti-PD-L1 or anti-CTLA-4 therapy was permitted, and checkpoint inhibitors had been received by about 36% of dose-escalation patients.

The full study reports these points: Low levels of normalized T-cell clonal expansion were also seen in some patients who did not respond. At doses of 0.1 to 3.0 mg/kg, clonal expansion of both CD4+ and CD8+ blood T cells was observed from baseline to week 6. Partial responders in the 0.1-3.0 mg/kg groups had among the lowest normalized peripheral clonal expansion, especially among CD8+ T cells. The antigen specificity of the peripheral T cells that underwent clonal expansion was not determined. After ivuxolimab, expanded clones were on average more numerous among CD8+ T cells than among CD4+ T cells.

The trial excluded patients who had a history of autoimmune disease or who were on systemic immunosuppression. In every dose cohort, peripheral blood was drawn for TCR sequencing at baseline, cycle 4 day 1, and cycle 7 day 1. Samples came from an open-label, multicenter, first-in-human phase I dose-escalation trial of ivuxolimab. Adults with locally advanced or metastatic head and neck squamous cell, hepatocellular, melanoma or renal cell carcinoma were enrolled in the trial. Before TCR sequencing, CD4+ T cells and CD8+ T cells were sorted from peripheral blood as separate populations. Genomic DNA was isolated from the sorted cells so that the TCRbeta CDR3 region could be sequenced. The immunoSEQ Assay was used for sequencing of TCRbeta CDR3 regions. Entries here come from immuneACCESS through TCRdb and include only in-frame sequences with V and J called. Some clones fail to appear in such tables; in the studies checked, an unresolved V gene covers under half of the shortfall, and the cause of the remainder is unknown. Counted in this sample were roughly 65,000 clones; about 82% of them appeared once. The top ten clonotypes cover approximately 11% of the sample.

Looking up the germline V gene (reference sequence) yields CDR1 MNHEY and CDR2 SMNVEV. Compared with germline, V lacks 3 bases and J lacks 7 bases; bases without a gene match: 12. The CDR3 runs 15 residues from the cysteine to the phenylalanine. The kept DNA is CDR3 alone, 45 bases in frame from the first base. The input for sequencing was CD4+ or CD8+ T cells sorted from blood, taken in a trial of the OX40 agonist ivuxolimab. The chain is assembled from TRBV27 and TRBJ2-7; 7 central nucleotides agree with TRBD1. This clonotype was obtained from an adult with an advanced solid tumor such as melanoma, head and neck, liver or kidney cancer. The CDR3 sequence is CASSFRRQGSWEQYF. Here is the DNA: TGTGCCAGCAGTTTCCGCAGACAGGGTTCATGGGAGCAGTACTTC.